This T cell receptor beta chain emerged from a study of T cell responses to AZD1222 COVID-19 vaccine (dated by TCRdb to the early 2020s). Study-wide context: AZD1222 recipients given second doses at about 4 weeks or at about 12 weeks were pooled, since spike-specific TCR depth and breadth were not found to differ between the two schedules. TCR sequencing covered 230 or so trial participants: about 210 given two doses of AZD1222 and 26 given two doses of MenACWY control vaccine. Trial participants were enrolled by age into 18-55, 56-69 and 70-plus year subgroups, with approximately 160, 26 and 62 TCR-sequenced participants respectively. On the study overall, not on this receptor specifically: In the small 56-69-year group, the increase in depth fell short of significance, most likely because of low power. No day 14 peak-response samples were available, so repertoires were characterized only after the peak T cell response. Vaccine-associated CD4 TCRs spanned the whole spike protein, with dominant responses in regions 160-218 and 743-854. Most participants were white British and females outnumbered males, and the authors suggested that clonal diversity may have been underestimated. Reportedly, almost half of the unique spike-specific TCRs recognized epitopes lying outside the regions that are mutated in the B.1.351 and B.1.1.7 variants. After two AZD1222 doses, spike-specific TCR breadth and depth were significantly higher than at day 0 and than in MenACWY recipients. Only five to seven AZD1222 recipients were SARS-CoV-2 seropositive at baseline, limiting conclusions about previously exposed vaccinees.

The CDR3 regions of human TCRbeta chains were analyzed by immunosequencing. Under the source paper's analysis protocol: TCRs in the repertoires were compared against a reference library of SARS-CoV-2-specific TCRs that had been generated with the MIRA antigen-specificity platform. Breadth was defined as the fraction of unique TCRs that were SARS-CoV-2-associated, and depth was defined as the fraction of total T cells that were SARS-CoV-2-associated. Using the MIRA data, each spike-specific TCR was mapped to the spike region that the TCR reacts to and placed in a CD4 or CD8 class. Log10-transformed breadth and depth values were compared by one-way ANOVA with Sidak's multiple comparisons tests. TCRdb took over this immuneACCESS table, retaining in-frame rearrangements with V and J assigned. Such tables are incomplete; in checked studies, under half of the missing clones stem from an unresolved V gene, and the remainder is unexplained. V, J and clone size derive from that table, while D and trimming were established from the DNA sequence. This sample holds over 150,000 clones; 80% to 90% were observed only once. In total, the top ten clones hold approximately 0.5% of the sample.

The CDR3 numbers 12 residues from cysteine through phenylalanine. Here the CDR3 DNA is all that survives: 36 bases in frame from base 1. V and J are trimmed by 2 bases and 7 bases, and the gene matches miss 4 bases of the junction. From a lookup of the germline V gene, CDR1 and CDR2 are SQVTM and ANQGSEA. A word on this clone: The antigen it binds to is not known. No quality values exist for individual bases; no much larger clone is one base distant.

The time point tag for this specimen amounts to: baseline before first vaccination. Samples from vaccinated people were obtained from the UK trials COV001 and COV002, which included a single-blind randomized controlled phase 2/3 trial of AZD1222 (ChAdOx1 nCoV-19) in healthy adults. For TCRbeta chain sequencing, PBMC samples were collected from trial participants at day 0 and at day 28 after the second dose. This material consisted of peripheral blood, taken on day 0 of AZD1222 vaccination. The V and J segments used are TRBV29-1 and TRBJ2-7; TRBD1 aligns with 8 central bases. The clonotype comes from an adult in good health. The sequenced DNA is TGCAGCGTTGAACACAGGGGGGAAGAGCAGTACTTC. It translates to CSVEHRGEEQYF.